This passage covers 13 T cell receptor beta chains from one sample sequenced in a study of T cell repertoires in cytomegalovirus infection (dated by TCRdb to the late 2010s). Instrument on record: Illumina HiSeq 1500. TCRdb trimmed the raw reads at Q25, called clones with MiXCR and kept productive beta chains. Identical CDR3 proteins give one entry, which carries the most common genes and DNA. This sample lists roughly 90,000 distinct CDR3 sequences; roughly a quarter were detected once. Roughly 50% of the sample goes to the ten largest clones. No antigen has been assigned to these receptors. The treatment or condition label of this sample denotes: in vitro stimulation with specific CMV peptide epitopes to enrich CMV-specific T cells. The specimen comprised CD8+ T cells from cultured PBMCs, sampled from culture after CMV antigen stimulation. The source is a human donor in good health (CMV status not recorded). Some clones in this sample may be carry-over from other donors' samples.

This clonotype was detected only a few times. The chain has TRBV19 and TRBJ1-6, with 8 bases matching TRBD1. The CDR3 runs 16 residues. The germline CDR1 and CDR2 sequences are LNHDA and SQIVND (reference sequence). Germline trimming cut 6 bases from V and 5 bases from J; bases unmatched to any gene: 9. The CDR3 loop reads CASRTLGTGNNSPLHF. Written as DNA, the CDR3 is TGTGCCAGTAGGACCCTCGGGACAGGCAATAATTCACCCCTCCACTTT.

As DNA, the CDR3 is TGTGCTAGTGGTTTGGTCCGACAGGGGTCTGGTCAGCCCCAGCATTTT. It yields the protein CASGLVRQGSGQPQHF. The chain combines TRBV12-5 with TRBJ1-5; 8 nucleotides line up with TRBD1. Germline V gene sequence: CDR1 LGHNT, CDR2 FRNRAP. This CDR3 is built from 16 residues. Trimming removed 0 bases from V and 6 bases from J; junction bases left unmatched: 7.

This clonotype appeared a few times. This sequence joins TRBV24-1 and TRBJ2-3, with D hard to call. Germline V gene data show CDR1 as KGHDR and CDR2 as SFDVKD. With 5 bases removed from V and 3 bases from J, the gap between germline ends came to 11 bases. CDR3 length equals 14 residues. CDR3 protein: CATSAGRGTDTQYF. CDR3 sequence (DNA): TGTGCCACCAGTGCCGGGCGCGGTACAGATACGCAGTATTTT.

This clonotype has at least ten counts. J is TRBJ2-3 and V is TRBV7-2, with 8 nucleotides matching TRBD2. V gave up 3 bases and J gave up 0 bases; unmatched junction bases: 8. The CDR3 is 17 amino acids. In germline, CDR1 is SGHTA, CDR2 FQGNSA. CDR3 nucleotides: TGTGCCAGCAGCTTCGTAAGCGGGGGACCTAGCACAGATACGCAGTATTTT. As protein: CASSFVSGGPSTDTQYF.

This sequence joins TRBV10-3 and TRBJ2-4; D gene unclear. Trimming removed 2 bases at V and 8 bases at J, with 10 bases between. This CDR3 contains 13 residues. The germline CDR1 and CDR2 sequences are ENHRY and SYGVKD. The DNA for the CDR3 is TGTGCCATCAGTGAGCCGGGTTTGGACATTCAGTACTTC. Translation: CAISEPGLDIQYF.

There are a few counts of this clonotype. The chain combines TRBV20-1 with TRBJ2-1; D unclear. With 6 bases removed from V and 4 bases from J, the gap between germline ends came to 7 bases. This CDR3 is 11 amino acids long. Germline loops: CDR1 DFQATT, CDR2 SNEGSKA (reference sequence). This CDR3 is CSAPRYNEQFF. CDR3 bases: TGCAGTGCGCCGAGGTACAATGAGCAGTTCTTC.

The chain combines TRBV6-5 with TRBJ2-5; D gene unclear. The CDR3 extends over 13 amino acids. Trimming left V 1 base short and J 4 bases short, with 7 bases between. Germline V gives CDR1 MNHEY, CDR2 SVGAGI. The CDR3 sequence is CASSYYLGETQYF. The CDR3 DNA sequence: TGTGCCAGCAGTTACTACCTAGGAGAGACCCAGTACTTC.

CDR3 nucleotides: TGCAGTGCTAGACCGACTAGCGGGCGGCGGTCAGATACGCAGTATTTT. Translated, it gives CSARPTSGRRSDTQYF. V and J are TRBV20-1 and TRBJ2-3; 10 bases are a match to TRBD2. J was trimmed by 4 bases and V by 2 bases; bases with no gene match: 9. This CDR3 is built from 16 residues. Germline CDR1 is DFQATT and CDR2 is SNEGSKA (reference sequence).

Many counts were recorded for this clonotype. The CDR3 loop reads CATSDHGISVSGYTF. The DNA of the CDR3 is TGTGCCACCAGTGATCACGGGATCAGCGTCTCTGGCTACACCTTC. V and J are TRBV24-1 and TRBJ1-2; D is uncertain. There are 15 residues in the CDR3. Trimming stripped 3 bases from V and 7 bases from J, with 17 bases between. Looked up from germline, CDR1 is KGHDR and CDR2 is SFDVKD.

The chain employs TRBV9 and TRBJ2-1; D is undetermined. V was shortened by 3 bases and J by 4 bases, with 11 bases between the two germline ends. CDR1 is SGDLS and CDR2 is YYNGEE in the germline V gene. The CDR3 runs 14 residues. The CDR3 here is CASSAGQYYNEQFF. CDR3 nucleotide sequence: TGTGCCAGCAGCGCTGGGCAGTATTACAATGAGCAGTTCTTC. The full variable domain, with the rest looked up from reference TRBV9 and TRBJ2-1, is DSGVTQTPKHLITATGQRVTLRCSPRSGDLSVYWYQQSLDQGLQFLIQYYNGEERAKGNILERFSAQQFPDLHSELNLSSLELGDSALYFCASSAGQYYNEQFFGPGTRLTVL.

The chain links TRBV29-1 to TRBJ2-5, with 10 positions matching TRBD1. The CDR3 contains 17 residues. V trimming: 8 bases; J trimming: 2 bases; junction bases outside the gene matches: 17. CDR1 and CDR2 (germline): SQVTM, ANQGSEA. CDR3 nucleotide sequence: TGCAGCTCCCTAACGGACAGGGGGTGGTTTTTTCAAGAGACCCAGTACTTC. It codes for CSSLTDRGWFFQETQYF.

The chain combines TRBV4-2 with TRBJ2-1, with 8 bases matching TRBD1. The V segment lost 0 bases and the J segment 1 base; nucleotides outside the gene matches: 2. The CDR3 length is 16 residues. Germline V gene lookup returns CDR1 LGHNA and CDR2 YNFKEQ. The CDR3 reads CASSQDTGGSYNEQFF. CDR3 nucleotide sequence: TGTGCCAGCAGCCAAGACACAGGGGGATCCTACAATGAGCAGTTCTTC.

There are many counts of this clonotype. The chain links TRBV7-2 to TRBJ2-5; TRBD1 aligns across 10 bases. The V segment lost 5 bases and the J segment 5 bases; nucleotides outside the gene matches: 5. The CDR3 covers 14 residues. Germline CDR1 and CDR2: SGHTA and FQGNSA. The CDR3 reads CASSRDRGGETQYF. Written as DNA, the CDR3 is TGTGCCAGCAGCCGGGACAGGGGAGGGGAGACCCAGTACTTC. Full variable domain (outside the CDR3, taken from reference TRBV7-2 and TRBJ2-5): GAGVSQSPSNKVTEKGKDVELRCDPISGHTALYWYRQSLGQGLEFLIYFQGNSAPDKSGLPSDRFSAERTGGSVSTLTIQRTQQEDSAVYLCASSRDRGGETQYFGPGTRLLVL.